These 7 T cell receptor beta chains were all obtained from the same sample, sequenced in a study of shared clonotypes between healthy human individuals. Generated by immunoSEQ multiplex PCR, the TCRdb table keeps only in-frame clones and is missing some. This table has approximately 400,000 clones, about 97% appearing once. The sample consisted of memory CD8+ T cells sorted from blood. Subset here: CD45RO+ cells pooled with CCR7-negative TemRA cells. The receptors were gathered from a man aged 25 to 45 in good health.

The V call is TRBV27, the J call TRBJ2-3, with D tentatively TRBD1 (6 bases). The CDR3 spans 14 residues. V shed 3 bases and J shed 0 bases, with 7 bases lying between them. Germline CDR1 and CDR2: MNHEY and SMNVEV (reference sequence). Written as DNA, the CDR3 is TGTGCCAGCAGTTTGGGGGCTAGCACAGATACGCAGTATTTT. Translated, it gives CASSLGASTDTQYF.

This clone was seen only once. Mismatch with germline at one junction end may stem from a read error. The chain uses TRBV5-1 and TRBJ2-1; the match to TRBD2 covers 8 bases. CDR1 SGHRS and CDR2 YFSETQ come from the germline V gene. The CDR3 spans 16 residues. CDR3 amino acids: CDSSSTSGSSYNEQFF. The DNA for the CDR3 is TGCGACAGCAGCTCAACTAGCGGCAGCTCCTACAATGAGCAGTTCTTC.

The chain is built from TRBV6-5 and TRBJ1-2; D remains unclear. The CDR3 has 13 amino acids. The germline CDR1 and CDR2 sequences are MNHEY and SVGAGI. V lost 2 bases and J lost 3, with 7 bases in between. Here the CDR3 reads CASSYATDYGYTF. CDR3 coding DNA: TGTGCCAGCAGTTACGCCACGGACTATGGCTACACCTTC.

The chain couples TRBV28 to TRBJ2-1; 7 nucleotides align to TRBD2. Germline V gene data show CDR1 as MDHEN and CDR2 as SYDVKM. The CDR3 length is 16 residues. V gave up 1 base and J gave up 6 bases; unmatched junction bases: 9. The CDR3 sequence is CASSLFGGRALNEQFF. Here the CDR3 DNA reads TGTGCCAGCAGTTTATTTGGGGGGAGGGCCCTCAATGAGCAGTTCTTC.

The chain combines TRBV28 with TRBJ2-1, with 11 nucleotides matching TRBD2. V shed 2 bases and J 4 bases; nucleotides not matched to a gene: 7. The length of the CDR3 is 17 residues. CDR1 is MDHEN and CDR2 is SYDVKM in the germline V gene. CDR3 sequence: CASSLGLAGGSYNEQFF. CDR3 nucleotide sequence: TGTGCCAGCAGTTTAGGGTTAGCGGGAGGGTCATACAATGAGCAGTTCTTC.

The gene calls are TRBV28 and TRBJ1-2; a possible D gene is TRBD1 (6 bases). Germline loops: CDR1 MDHEN, CDR2 SYDVKM. This CDR3 spans 16 amino acids. With 4 bases removed from V and 5 bases from J, the gap between germline ends came to 20 bases. The CDR3: CASSSHRGGVYYGYTF. CDR3 DNA: TGTGCCAGCAGTTCGCATAGGGGGGGCGTATATTATGGCTACACCTTC.

This clone has only one observation. The V and J genes are TRBV19 and TRBJ2-7; D is uncertain. The germline V and J ends were trimmed by 0 bases and 7 bases, with 19 bases remaining between them. The CDR3 contains 16 residues. Germline V gene sequence: CDR1 LNHDA, CDR2 SQIVND (reference sequence). CDR3 region: CASSIEALTHYVEQYF. CDR3 coding DNA: TGTGCCAGTAGTATAGAAGCACTAACTCATTACGTGGAGCAGTACTTC. The full variable domain, rest sourced from reference TRBV19 and TRBJ2-7, is DGGITQSPKYLFRKEGQNVTLSCEQNLNHDAMYWYRQDPGQGLRLIYYSQIVNDFQKGDIAEGYSVSREKKESFPLTVTSAQKNPTAFYLCASSIEALTHYVEQYFGPGTRLTVT.